This section outlines one T cell receptor beta chain sequence together with its context. The data were obtained in a study of shared clonotypes between healthy human individuals. Losses at the gene ends were 2 bases for V and 6 bases for J; bases not matched to a gene: 6. CDR1 SEHNR and CDR2 FQNEAQ come from the germline V gene (reference sequence). The CDR3 totals 15 residues. Here immunoSEQ multiplex PCR was the method, and the copy in TCRdb shows in-frame clones only, minus some. The table lists over 950,000 clones, approximately 75% of them singletons, with 0.89% in the top ten. Sequencing input: memory CD4+ T cells from PBMCs. Subset defined: CD45RA-negative fraction. This TCR was recovered from a man younger than 30 in good health. Some clones in this sample may be carry-over from other donors' samples. The V gene is TRBV7-9, the J gene TRBJ2-1; TRBD1 agrees at 8 bases. CDR3 DNA sequence: TGTGCCAGCAGCTTACTGACAGGGGCCCCCAATGAGCAGTTCTTC. Translation gives CASSLLTGAPNEQFF.